This T cell receptor (beta chain) emerged from a study of breast tumors, draining lymph nodes, adjacent tissues (dated by TCRdb to about 2016). About the study as a whole: Breast cancer patients provided tumor, adjacent nontumor tissue and axillary lymph nodes, and the study compared the TCR beta repertoires across these three sources. The study aimed to assess the relationships and possible T-cell exchange between tumor, surrounding tissue and draining lymph node repertoires in human breast cancer.

Ten or more counts support this clonotype. The antigen this receptor binds is unknown. There are no base qualities to consult, and no much larger clone falls within one base. The CDR3 has 15 amino acids, counting the end cysteine and phenylalanine. The DNA shown is the 45-base CDR3, in frame from base 1. For CDR1 and CDR2, the germline V gene (reference sequence) lists PRHDT and FYEKMQ. The junction shows trimming of 2 bases on V and 1 base on J, plus 9 bases between the germline ends. The paper as a whole reports these results and caveats: In luminal-like breast cancer, tumor and nontumor tissue repertoires resembled each other significantly more than in basal-like breast cancer. The data were judged consistent with most tumor T cells deriving from the lymph node and then expanding within tumor tissue. Tumor T-cell repertoires showed less diversity than lymph node repertoires and more diversity than nontumor tissue repertoires, and tumor T-cell repertoires showed preferential V and J gene usage. The conclusion that tumor T cells originate in lymph nodes was presented as consistent with a hypothesis rather than as directly demonstrated.

Sequencing was carried out with an Illumina HiSeq 2000. Multiplex PCR amplification was used to generate the TCR beta chain libraries. The amplified TCR beta chain products were analyzed by high-throughput sequencing. Through fastp at Q25 and MiXCR, TCRdb rebuilt clones from the public reads, retaining in-frame beta chains. Here each entry gathers all rows of one CDR3 protein and keeps the most common genes and DNA. The sample yields 20,000 or so distinct CDR3 sequences; over 40% were counted once. Under 25% of the sample belongs to the ten largest clones. Rearrangement joined TRBV13 to TRBJ1-3; the D gene assignment is ambiguous. The sequencing sample was made of breast tumor tissue. The sequence derives from a female donor with breast cancer. Some clones in this sample may be carry-over from other donors' samples. For the CDR3, the sequence is CASSLPRGSGNTIYF. The sequenced DNA is TGTGCCAGCAGCTTACCCCGGGGTTCTGGAAACACCATATATTTT.